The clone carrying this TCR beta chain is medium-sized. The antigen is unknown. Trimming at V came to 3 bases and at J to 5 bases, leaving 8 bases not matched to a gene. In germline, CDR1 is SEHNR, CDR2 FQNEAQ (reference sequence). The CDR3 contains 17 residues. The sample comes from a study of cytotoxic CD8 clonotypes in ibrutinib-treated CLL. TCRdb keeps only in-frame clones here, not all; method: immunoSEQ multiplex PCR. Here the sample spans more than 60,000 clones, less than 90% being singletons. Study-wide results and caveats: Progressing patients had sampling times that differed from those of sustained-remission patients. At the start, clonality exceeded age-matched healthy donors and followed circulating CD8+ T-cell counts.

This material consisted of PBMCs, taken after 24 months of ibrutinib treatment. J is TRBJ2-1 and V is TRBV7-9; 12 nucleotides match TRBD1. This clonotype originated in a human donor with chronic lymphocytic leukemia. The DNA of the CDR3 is TGTGCCAGCAGCTTGCTCGGGACAGGGGGCAACCACAATGAGCAGTTCTTC. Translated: CASSLLGTGGNHNEQFF.